This note documents a single T cell receptor beta chain sequence. Its antigen is currently not known. Base qualities are not provided; no much larger clone lies one nucleotide away. The library relied on the immunoSEQ multiplex PCR assay. A mixture of 60 forward primers for TCR Vbeta segments and 13 reverse primers for TCR Jbeta segments was used in the multiplex PCR. A multiplex PCR assay on genomic DNA amplified the CDR3 region of rearranged TCR beta genes. On the Illumina HiSeq System, the amplified TCR beta libraries were sequenced as 87-base-pair reads. The authors' analysis ran thus. Across the 666 repertoires, a later analysis counted some 80 million unique TCR beta chains, about 10 million of which were shared by at least two donors. To remove PCR and sequencing errors, raw reads were error-corrected and collapsed into unique sequences using a nearest-neighbor algorithm that merged closely related sequences. V, D and J gene segments were assigned by aligning CDR3 sequences to IMGT reference sequences. For a sequence to be retained, a match of at least six nucleotides to both a V gene segment and a J gene segment was required. Rearrangements were classified as productive when the CDR3 lacked stop codons and remained in frame with V and J, and all other rearrangements were classified as non-productive. CDR3 was defined by IMGT convention, running from the second conserved V-encoded cysteine to the conserved J-encoded phenylalanine. The earlier analysis of roughly 590 of the donors excluded sequences that lacked an unambiguous match to a single V gene segment. An earlier analysis of about 600 of the donors called V segments functional above 56.7% productive rearrangements and segregating when the between-donor standard deviation exceeded 5%. To diagnose cytomegalovirus status from the catalog of TCR beta chain sequences, a statistical classification framework was built. In a later analysis, V and J genes were assigned by comparing TCR nucleotide sequences against IMGT/GENE-DB human TR gene sequences. In a later analysis, CDR3 sequences and most-parsimonious VDJ recombination scenarios were assigned using the TCRdist pipeline. In a later analysis, each TCR beta chain was defined by its CDR3 amino acid sequence together with its V-gene family, and reads lacking a unique V-gene family were excluded. To address suspected cross-contamination and a sequencing artifact, a later analysis removed 450 to 700 highly shared, low-generation-probability nucleotide sequences. In a later analysis, a clonal expansion index was calculated for each public chain from normalized within-repertoire ranks of inferred template counts. A later analysis computed generation probabilities with a VDJ recombination model fitted to out-of-frame rearrangements, and checked the results against IGoR. A later analysis scored TCR-TCR, TCR-HLA and TCR-CMV co-occurrence with hypergeometric tests, applying a repertoire-size bias correction to TCR pairs. False discovery rates were estimated in a later analysis by permuting HLA or CMV assignments 20 times. A later analysis grouped co-occurring TCRs with DBSCAN, adding TCRdist sequence similarity when clustering within HLA-allele-positive subsets. Repertoires with fewer than 30,000 or more than 120,000 public chains were left out of co-occurrence clustering, as were several repertoires with anomalous nucleotide sharing. This is the immuneACCESS table as TCRdb keeps it, with only in-frame sequences that have V and J called. A part of the clones is gone; compared with another copy, unresolved V genes explain less than half, and the rest is unexplained. V and J calls and clone size are copied from that table; D and trimming were computed from the DNA. In this sample the table shows tens of thousands of clones, approximately 57% of which occur a single time. The leading ten clones occupy 5.7% of the sample.

The entry originates in a study of cytomegalovirus exposure and HLA in healthy donors (dated by TCRdb to the late 2010s). General notes on the study: An earlier analysis of some 550 of the donors reported 250 to 300 Gb of sequence data and around 110 million unique TCR beta sequences from 150 million to 200 million T cells. To predict cytomegalovirus infection status, the study combined high-throughput TCR immunosequencing, statistical association of individual TCRs with disease status, and machine learning. Of the 300 to 400 genotyped donors, roughly 85% fell in the genetic ancestry cluster associated with self-reported Caucasian donors. The T cell repertoires of several hundred subjects were profiled by immunosequencing and related to cytomegalovirus serostatus. A later genetic analysis used genome-wide SNP genotypes for about 65% of the roughly 700 donors, treating that subset as a discovery cohort. Roughly 5 DR-DQ haplotypes were treated as single units for association and clustering because of strong linkage in the cohort. Donor age, sex, ethnicity and CMV serostatus were compiled together with the repertoire data. Every discovery cohort repertoire had been produced on one sequencing platform. The aim of the study was to test whether cataloging public T cell receptors could identify signatures of past pathogen exposure. Among around 400 genotyped donors of the cohort, an average of approximately 220,000 unique TCR beta nucleotide sequences was sequenced per donor, of which about 18% were non-productive. Class I and class II HLA loci were covered by the typing at four-digit resolution. Rather than drawing on any new phenotypic data, the later analysis identified candidate immune exposures from TCR beta sequences and the way those sequences occurred across donors. In addition to the first cohort of 666 subjects, a separate validation cohort of approximately 110 different subjects was used. In a later analysis, previously published TCR beta repertoires from 600 to 850 donors were re-analyzed and high-resolution HLA genotyping was added so that TCR occurrence patterns could be studied. Approximately 330 gigabases of sequencing data and 75 million to 85 million unique TCR sequences made up an early release that covered approximately 650 HLA-typed donors. The number of donors typed differed by locus, with 629-630 for A, B, C, DRB1 and DQB1, roughly 520 for DQA1, over 600 for DPA1, and around 430 for DPB1. An earlier analysis of approximately 630 of the donors applied high-throughput TCR beta sequencing to assess whether each TCR beta V gene segment acted as functional or pseudogenic. Broader findings and caveats from the paper: Approximately 16 rarely observed V segments, including chromosome 9 orphons, were excluded from the earlier analysis of a few hundred of the donors because counts were too low. Roughly uniform sequencing depth across donors was assumed in presence/absence analyses, although this assumption may not hold. The study gave a list of 150 to 200 TCR beta chains associated with cytomegalovirus. In a later analysis, the rate of TCR association differed among HLA loci, with DRB1 alleles having the most associated TCRs and HLA-C alleles having the fewest. An association between a missense DCLRE1C variant and V-gene and J-gene trimming of TCR beta chains was found in a later genetic analysis and replicated in an independent cohort. Immune exposure information for the cohort was limited to CMV serostatus. A further reported finding was that TCR beta sequences accurately predicted the HLA-A and HLA-B alleles for most subjects in the first cohort. A few of the identified cytomegalovirus-associated TCR beta chains were confirmed in vitro to be specific for cytomegalovirus antigens. In a later analysis, most CMV-associated TCR beta chains were found to appear HLA-restricted, with HLA associations seemingly driven largely by CMV exposure. This cohort had only TCR beta chains sequenced, and the lack of alpha or paired-chain data limited which features could be detected. Most TCR sequences were seen in very few donors, while some public TCRs were found in many individuals. Strong co-occurrence of HLA alleles, especially DR and DQ, made assigning TCR associations to individual alleles difficult. Broadly in line with IMGT annotations, most TCR beta V segments showed up in productive rearrangements about 87% or about 30% of the time in an earlier analysis of around 550 of the donors. Because HLA typing was unavailable for some donors at each locus, only the typed subset was used in association tests. Compared with the approximately 700-donor mean, donors in an Asian-associated ancestry cluster had fewer N-insertions in productive TCRs, according to a later genetic analysis. Cytomegalovirus status was reported to be diagnosed by the classifier with high specificity and sensitivity in both the original and validation cohorts. A later analysis reported that several top co-occurrence clusters appeared linked to parvovirus B19, influenza, CMV and Epstein-Barr virus. According to the authors, the approach could potentially be generalized to other disease states and immunological phenotypes. Compared with equally common non-associated chains, HLA-associated TCR beta chains in a later analysis were more clonally expanded and had lower generation probabilities. The sequencing pipeline was judged likely to have produced a cluster of highly shared sequence variants as a technical artifact. Linkage disequilibrium might explain the correlated functional status among segregating V segments, but an unknown experimental factor could not be excluded. At a false discovery rate of 0.05, a later analysis linked roughly 17,000 TCR beta sequences to specific HLA alleles.

The cohort consisted of more than 650 healthy bone marrow donors. All cohort members were sampled while nominally healthy, although unrecorded immune exposures were likely present. The donor was CMV seropositive and was included in the group of some 290 seropositive cohort members. A peripheral blood sample was provided by each donor, and peripheral blood mononuclear cells were used for TCR beta sequencing. Genomic DNA was extracted from the blood cell samples with the Qiagen DNeasy Blood Extraction Kit. Sequenced material: PBMCs. The TCR was taken from a young man in good health and CMV-seropositive.

The CDR3 amino acid sequence is: CASSLPSRGGDGNEQFF. The nucleotides read TGTGCCAGCAGCTTACCATCAAGAGGGGGGGACGGCAATGAGCAGTTCTTC. The sequence links TRBV7-8 to TRBJ2-1; TRBD2 is a weak D gene call, 7 bases matching. V is clipped by 2 bases and J by 6 bases, and the sequence between their germline boundaries is 20 bases long. Spanning cysteine to phenylalanine, the CDR3 consists of 17 amino acids. The entry retains the CDR3 DNA only, 51 bases that are in frame from base 1. The germline V gene yields SGHVS for CDR1 and FQNEAQ for CDR2.